This T cell receptor beta chain stems from a study of CD8 T cells in ankylosing spondylitis. Whole-study findings and limits: Roughly eight highly homologous variants made up a TCR beta motif that seemed to typify ankylosing spondylitis blood. Researchers reportedly found disease-linked clones significantly enriched in matched ankylosing spondylitis synovial fluid.

The germline V gene encodes CDR1 ENHRY and CDR2 SYGVKD. The CDR3 consists of 19 residues. After removal of 0 bases from V and 3 bases from J, the junction contained 12 bases not matched to a gene. Quantitative 5'-RACE with molecular barcodes generated TCR beta libraries. TCRdb reprocessed the 5' RACE reads with MiXCR, giving one entry per CDR3 protein. The sample holds a few hundred thousand distinct CDR3 sequences, over 15% seen once. A note on this clonotype: What it recognizes is unknown.

Material: blood, either unsorted or a sorted T cell fraction (not recorded which). The TCR comes from a male donor with ankylosing spondylitis or in good health (not recorded which). The V and J genes are TRBV10-3 and TRBJ2-2; 8 bases line up with TRBD2. CDR3 bases: TGTGCCATCAGTGAGTCTCGAACTAGCGGCCCCTGGGACACCGGGGAGCTGTTTTTT. It is translated as CAISESRTSGPWDTGELFF.